A single sample is the source of the 30 T cell receptor beta chains below, sequenced in a study of cytomegalovirus exposure and HLA in healthy donors. PCR involved 60 Vbeta and 13 Jbeta primers. This table comes from immunoSEQ multiplex PCR, and its TCRdb copy is limited to in-frame clones, with some not included. The sample has more than 95,000 clones, more than 65% seen once. The source material was PBMCs. These TCRs come from a man aged 25 to 45 in good health and CMV-seronegative.

The chain employs TRBV5-8 and TRBJ2-2; 7 positions agree with TRBD1. CDR3 length: 17 residues. Trimming removed 0 bases from V and 1 base from J; junction bases left unmatched: 6. In germline, CDR1 is SGHTS, CDR2 YDEGEE. The chain's CDR3 is CASSLGLDRLNTGELFF. The CDR3 DNA reads as TGTGCCAGCAGCTTGGGCTTGGACAGGTTGAACACCGGGGAGCTGTTTTTT.

V gene TRBV5-5 combines with J gene TRBJ2-7; TRBD2 matches at 15 bases. Germline CDR1 reads SGHKS; CDR2 reads YYEKEE (reference sequence). V was pared by 1 base and J by 6 bases, with 8 bases of the junction left unmatched. The CDR3 sequence is 17 residues long. Here the CDR3 DNA reads TGTGCCAGCAGCTTGACCCATGGGACTAGCGGGAGGACCGAGCAGTACTTC. Residues: CASSLTHGTSGRTEQYF.

J is TRBJ2-1 and V is TRBV11-3, with a weak D call TRBD1 (5 bases). The germline V gene encodes CDR1 SGHNT and CDR2 YENEEA. Trimming stripped 1 base from V and 1 base from J, with 14 bases between. This CDR3 has 17 residues. The DNA of the CDR3 is TGTGCCAGCAGCTTAGTATTCAGGGCTGGGTCCTACAATGAGCAGTTCTTC. Encoded protein: CASSLVFRAGSYNEQFF. The whole variable domain, filled in from reference TRBV11-3 and TRBJ2-1, reads EAGVVQSPRYKIIEKKQPVAFWCNPISGHNTLYWYLQNLGQGPELLIRYENEEAVDDSQLPKDRFSAERLKGVDSTLKIQPAELGDSAVYLCASSLVFRAGSYNEQFFGPGTRLTVL.

V and J are TRBV7-8 and TRBJ1-5; D not resolved. Trimming cost V 1 base and J 9 bases, with 4 bases left between them. Germline CDR1 SGHVS, CDR2 FQNEAQ. The CDR3 is 11 amino acids. The CDR3 spells CASSLDGPQHF. For the CDR3, the DNA is TGTGCCAGCAGCTTAGACGGGCCCCAGCATTTT.

This clone was seen a few times. The chain has TRBV6-5 and TRBJ1-2; no firm D call. Trimming stripped 5 bases from V and 5 bases from J, with 12 bases between. Germline-derived CDR1 and CDR2 are MNHEY and SVGAGI. This CDR3 is 13 amino acids long. The CDR3 here is CASSHDTSYGYTF. CDR3 coding DNA: TGTGCCAGCAGTCACGACACTTCATATGGCTACACCTTC.

The chain uses TRBV7-9 and TRBJ2-7, with 10 bases aligning to TRBD2. This CDR3 spans 14 amino acids. Looked up from germline, CDR1 is SEHNR and CDR2 is FQNEAQ (reference sequence). The J segment lost 5 bases and the V segment lost 5 bases, leaving 6 bases of the junction unmatched. The CDR3 is CASSPALAGDEQYF. DNA for the CDR3: TGTGCCAGCAGCCCTGCCCTAGCGGGAGACGAGCAGTACTTC. The full variable domain, rest sourced from reference TRBV7-9 and TRBJ2-7, is DTGVSQNPRHKITKRGQNVTFRCDPISEHNRLYWYRQTLGQGPEFLTYFQNEAQLEKSRLLSDRFSAERPKGSFSTLEIQRTEQGDSAMYLCASSPALAGDEQYFGPGTRLTVT.

V usage is TRBV10-2 and J usage is TRBJ1-1; 9 bases agree with TRBD1. V gave up 8 bases and J gave up 2 bases; unmatched junction bases: 6. The CDR3 sequence is 14 residues long. Germline V CDR1 and CDR2: WSHSY, SAAADI. The CDR3 reads CASFTGGGNTEAFF. In nucleotides, the CDR3 is TGCGCCAGCTTCACAGGGGGCGGAAACACTGAAGCTTTCTTT.

In its sample, this clone was seen a few times. The V gene is TRBV7-2, the J gene TRBJ2-7; tentative D call: TRBD2 (5 bases). V lost 5 bases to trimming and J lost 7 bases, with 21 bases between them. The CDR3 has 15 residues. Germline V lookup: CDR1 SGHTA, CDR2 FQGNSA. The CDR3 region is CASSAQIRGGEEQYF. In nucleotides, the CDR3 is TGTGCCAGCAGCGCGCAAATCCGAGGTGGGGAGGAGCAGTACTTC.

This chain joins TRBV29-1 and TRBJ1-5; 8 bases are a match to TRBD1. From germline, CDR1 is SQVTM and CDR2 ANQGSEA. V gave up 6 bases and J gave up 0 bases; unmatched junction bases: 10. This CDR3 comprises 16 residues. The CDR3 here is CSVRTTGGDSNQPQHF. The CDR3 DNA reads as TGCAGCGTCCGTACTACAGGGGGAGATAGCAATCAGCCCCAGCATTTT.

This clone was observed once. The rearrangement uses TRBV9 and TRBJ2-1; TRBD1 matches at 12 bases. The germline gives CDR1 SGDLS, CDR2 YYNGEE. CDR3 length: 18 residues. Losses at the gene ends were 3 bases for V and 10 bases for J; bases not matched to a gene: 17. CDR3 DNA: TGTGCCAGCAGCGGCGGGCCCCCCTCGGGACAGGGGGCACGGGAGCAGTTCTTC. Amino acids: CASSGGPPSGQGAREQFF.

In its sample, this clone was seen a few times. The V call is TRBV19, the J call TRBJ2-1, with D possibly matching TRBD1 (6 bases). The CDR3 loop spans 14 amino acids. Trimming stripped 3 bases from V and 0 bases from J, with 6 bases between. Germline loops: CDR1 LNHDA, CDR2 SQIVND (reference sequence). CDR3: CASSMDSSYNEQFF. The DNA of the CDR3 is TGTGCCAGTAGTATGGACAGCTCCTACAATGAGCAGTTCTTC.

V is TRBV5-5 and J is TRBJ2-6; D is unclear. V lost 1 base and J lost 0, with 8 bases in between. The germline CDR1 and CDR2 sequences are SGHKS and YYEKEE (reference sequence). The CDR3 contains 16 residues. The CDR3 coding sequence is TGTGCCAGCAGCTTGCTACCCATCTCTGGGGCCAACGTCCTGACTTTC. This codes for CASSLLPISGANVLTF.

Details on this clone: The identical CDR3 is also encoded by other nucleotide sequences in the sample. The rearrangement uses TRBV28 and TRBJ2-3, with 9 bases identical to TRBD2. The CDR3 length is 16 residues. V lost 3 bases, J lost 3 bases, and 7 bases stayed unmatched. Per the germline V gene, CDR1 is MDHEN and CDR2 is SYDVKM. In DNA, the CDR3 is TGTGCCAGCAGTTTCCCTCCTAGCGGGACAACAGATACGCAGTATTTT. Translation gives CASSFPPSGTTDTQYF.

The chain carries TRBV9 and TRBJ2-5; 8 nucleotides agree with TRBD2. CDR3 length equals 16 residues. From germline, CDR1 is SGDLS and CDR2 YYNGEE. The V gene end was trimmed by 0 bases and the J gene end by 2 bases; junction bases not matched to a gene: 6. CDR3 sequence reads: CASSVGIAGRQETQYF. The CDR3 DNA sequence: TGTGCCAGCAGCGTAGGTATAGCGGGGAGACAAGAGACCCAGTACTTC.

The V call is TRBV19, the J call TRBJ1-3; no clear D gene. The ends were cut back, 5 bases at V and 0 bases at J, with 14 bases in the middle. Germline CDR1 LNHDA, CDR2 SQIVND (reference sequence). CDR3 length: 16 residues. CDR3 nucleotides: TGTGCCAGTAGTTCCGGACTGAAGACCTCTGGAAACACCATATATTTT. This gives the protein CASSSGLKTSGNTIYF.

This clone was counted a few times. CDR3 in DNA: TGCGCCAGCAGAATGACAGTTAATGAAAAACTGTTTTTT. This encodes CASRMTVNEKLFF. The chain combines TRBV5-1 with TRBJ1-4; TRBD1 is a possible D gene (5 bases). The CDR3 has 13 residues. In germline, CDR1 is SGHRS, CDR2 YFSETQ. Trimming removed 5 bases from V and 4 bases from J, with 9 bases in between. The complete variable domain, with remaining parts taken from reference TRBV5-1 and TRBJ1-4, reads KAGVTQTPRYLIKTRGQQVTLSCSPISGHRSVSWYQQTPGQGLQFLFEYFSETQRNKGNFPGRFSGRQFSNSRSEMNVSTLELGDSALYLCASRMTVNEKLFFGSGTQLSVL.

The CDR3 DNA sequence: TGCGCCAGCAGCCCCAGGAAGGGACAGGGAAGCACAGATACGCAGTATTTT. Its protein is CASSPRKGQGSTDTQYF. The J gene is TRBJ2-3, the V gene TRBV5-1; 9 nucleotides align to TRBD1. Germline values: CDR1 SGHRS, CDR2 YFSETQ. The CDR3 has 17 amino acids. J gave up 0 bases and V 4 bases, and 9 bases lay outside the gene matches.

V is TRBV2 and J is TRBJ2-5; 8 bases are shared with TRBD1. After removal of 4 bases from V and 3 bases from J, the junction contained 7 bases not matched to a gene. This CDR3 spans 15 amino acids. Germline CDR1 reads SNHLY; CDR2 reads FYNNEI. The CDR3 DNA reads TGTGCCAGCAGTGCGGGAATACAGGGGGAAGAGACCCAGTACTTC. This sequence encodes CASSAGIQGEETQYF.

J is TRBJ1-2 and V is TRBV7-9; 9 nucleotides agree with TRBD1. There are 17 residues in the CDR3. Germline assignment: CDR1 SEHNR and CDR2 FQNEAQ (reference sequence). Trimming cost V 1 base and J 5 bases; bases outside gene matches: 11. The CDR3 is CASSLDSGQGTGYGYTF. As DNA, the CDR3 is TGTGCCAGCAGCTTAGATTCGGGACAGGGAACGGGGTATGGCTACACCTTC.

The DNA of the CDR3 is TGTGCCAGTAGGGGGACTAGCGGGAATCTCCCCGGGGAGCTGTTTTTT. Amino acids: CASRGTSGNLPGELFF. The V call is TRBV19, the J call TRBJ2-2; TRBD2 aligns across 13 bases. The germline V gene encodes CDR1 LNHDA and CDR2 SQIVND (reference sequence). This CDR3 has 16 amino acids. The junction had 7 bases not matched to a gene; V was cut back by 6 bases and J by 6 bases.

V gene TRBV4-3 combines with J gene TRBJ2-7; TRBD2 agrees at 9 bases. The CDR3 is 16 amino acids. The V and J ends lost 0 bases and 8 bases, in that order; junction bases with no gene match: 11. Germline CDR1 LGHNA, CDR2 YSLEER. The CDR3 here is CASSQDPVRTSEKQYF. Written as DNA, the CDR3 is TGCGCCAGCAGCCAAGACCCCGTACGGACTAGCGAGAAGCAGTACTTC.

This chain joins TRBV30 and TRBJ2-7; 9 nucleotides match TRBD1. The CDR3 totals 14 residues. Losses at the gene ends were 2 bases for V and 7 bases for J; bases not matched to a gene: 9. Germline V gives CDR1 GTSNPN, CDR2 SVGIG (reference sequence). As DNA, the CDR3 is TGTGCCTGGAGTCCGACAGGGGGTCTATTAGAGCAGTACTTC. Translating gives CAWSPTGGLLEQYF.

In its sample, this clone was seen once. The chain has TRBV5-1 and TRBJ2-3; unclear D gene. CDR3 length equals 13 residues. With 0 bases removed from V and 4 bases from J, the gap between germline ends came to 6 bases. Germline V gene data show CDR1 as SGHRS and CDR2 as YFSETQ. The CDR3 DNA reads as TGCGCCAGCAGCTTGGAGAGAGCAGATACGCAGTATTTT. Translation gives CASSLERADTQYF.

The J gene is TRBJ2-1, the V gene TRBV5-4; tentatively, D is TRBD2 (6 bases). The CDR3 spans 15 residues. Trimming removed 6 bases at V and 0 bases at J, with 13 bases between. Germline loops: CDR1 SGHNT, CDR2 YYREEE (reference sequence). The CDR3 loop is CASIRKGGSYNEQFF. The CDR3 nucleotides are TGTGCCAGCATACGGAAGGGAGGCTCCTACAATGAGCAGTTCTTC.

As DNA, the CDR3 is TGTGCCAGCAGCTTAGGGACAGGTGTAATCTCTGGGGCCAACGTCCTGACTTTC. It translates to CASSLGTGVISGANVLTF. The chain couples TRBV11-1 to TRBJ2-6; 7 bases align to TRBD1. The CDR3 consists of 18 residues. The V gene end was trimmed by 1 base and the J gene end by 0 bases; junction bases not matched to a gene: 6. Germline lookup yields CDR1 SGHAT and CDR2 FQDESV (reference sequence).

This clone was counted only a few times. The V gene is TRBV28, the J gene TRBJ2-3; D possibly corresponds to TRBD2 (6 bases). With 7 bases removed from V and 2 bases from J, the gap between germline ends came to 16 bases. Germline V gives CDR1 MDHEN, CDR2 SYDVKM. This CDR3 contains 15 residues. The CDR3 reads CASTRGTGDTDTQYF. CDR3 in DNA: TGTGCCAGCACCAGAGGGACTGGGGACACAGATACGCAGTATTTT.

This clone was seen only a few times. This sequence joins TRBV7-2 and TRBJ2-1; TRBD2 matches 9 bases. CDR3 length equals 15 residues. V lost 4 bases and J lost 8; bases outside the gene matches: 9. The germline V gene encodes CDR1 SGHTA and CDR2 FQGNSA. This CDR3 reads CASSSPSGVKDEQFF. CDR3 sequence (DNA): TGTGCCAGCAGCTCCCCTAGCGGGGTTAAGGATGAGCAGTTCTTC.

This clone has a single count. The chain links TRBV7-9 to TRBJ1-1, with TRBD1 as a possible D gene (6 bases). Germline CDR1 SEHNR, CDR2 FQNEAQ (reference sequence). Trimming shortened V by 5 bases and J by 4 bases, and 17 bases separated the two germline ends. CDR3 length equals 15 residues. This chain's CDR3 is CASSPPRAGATEAFF. CDR3 DNA: TGTGCCAGCAGCCCACCTCGGGCAGGGGCCACTGAAGCTTTCTTT.

The V and J genes are TRBV25-1 and TRBJ2-5; D gene unclear. The V gene's germline CDR1 is MGHDK and CDR2 SYGVNS. V gave up 3 bases and J gave up 5 bases, with 16 bases separating them. The CDR3 has 15 amino acids. In nucleotides, the CDR3 is TGTGCCAGCAGTGACCCCCGCAGCGCCGGGGAGACCCAGTACTTC. As protein: CASSDPRSAGETQYF.

This clone was detected a few times. The V call is TRBV2, the J call TRBJ2-1; possibly TRBD2 for D (5 bases). Germline V gives CDR1 SNHLY, CDR2 FYNNEI. Trimming removed 8 bases from V and 10 bases from J, with 18 bases in between. The CDR3 spans 13 residues. Here the CDR3 DNA reads TGTGCCAGCCGGCGAGAGGGTTCGGGCGAGCAGTTCTTC. Protein: CASRREGSGEQFF.